This is a list of T cell receptor beta chains from one sample in a study of T-cell memory formation after mild COVID-19. Via MiXCR, TCRdb re-called the 5' RACE reads, giving one row per CDR3 protein. This table has roughly 340,000 distinct CDR3 sequences, 15% to 20% appearing once. Sequenced material: PBMCs or a T cell subset sorted from them (not recorded which). The receptors stem from a man younger than 35 who had mild COVID-19 (a few samples of this study predate the infection). Cell type and time point are not known. Both conserved end residues are trimmed from each CDR3. The D gene is left open where the match is weak. Clone size appears in some rows only: once, few, many, or a class for an expanded clone.

d_gene,v_gene,abundance,CDR3aa
TRBD1,TRBV7-2,many,ASSLGQGAYNEQF
.,TRBV4-1,few,ASSQVSPISGANVLT
.,TRBV28,.,ASTRGGGWAF
.,TRBV2,few,ASSEDWGNIQY
.,TRBV24-1,.,ATADRDTEAF
.,TRBV6-5,.,ASRGWTLSSYNEQF
TRBD2,TRBV7-2,.,ASSLGLAGKQY
.,TRBV28,few,ASTNRRSSYNSPLH
TRBD2,TRBV28,.,ASREETANTGELF
.,TRBV4-2,.,ASSQDYRLPAGNQPQH
.,TRBV6-6,.,ASISGSNQPQH
.,TRBV12-3/TRBV12-4,few,ASSPNYSQQPQH
TRBD2,TRBV20-1,few,SAWVGGADTQY
.,TRBV20-1,many,SAWRGNTEAF
TRBD2,TRBV7-3,.,ASSLSGGQNEQF
.,TRBV3-1,.,ASSQFRATNTEAF
TRBD2,TRBV20-1,many,SAPGSGAKTQY
.,TRBV6-1,many,ASSRGGTARSPLH
.,TRBV5-1,many,ASSTEGSDTQY
.,TRBV6-2/TRBV6-3,many,ASSYSAGARSEQY
.,TRBV4-1,.,ASTSNGAAANEKLF
.,TRBV7-3,few,ASSLFVTGELF
.,TRBV10-3,few,AISVAGSFYEQY
.,TRBV12-3/TRBV12-4,few,ASSSAARGYTGELF
.,TRBV18,once,ASSTVSRNSPLH
TRBD2,TRBV7-9,few,ASSSTPGLAGGTAWDEQF
TRBD2,TRBV20-1,few,SAEPGGQETQY
.,TRBV7-3,.,ASSPEAGRYGYT
.,TRBV6-2/TRBV6-3,few,ASSYSGSFSYEQY
TRBD1,TRBV2,.,ARWTGGLGIEETQY
.,TRBV25-1,few,ASSESPSSEAF
TRBD1,TRBV14,few,ASSRRLGQINEKLF
.,TRBV12-3/TRBV12-4,.,ASSFQGPGEQY
.,TRBV7-9,many,ASSLSRNQPQH
TRBD1,TRBV12-3/TRBV12-4,.,ASSHPGQGSGSEAF
TRBD2,TRBV5-6,many,ASSLPGLATDTQY
.,TRBV7-2,.,ASSLAGASRGVTEAF
.,TRBV15,.,ATSRAPGAPSTDTQY
.,TRBV20-1,many,SAPVGEHQPQH
TRBD1,TRBV7-2,many,ASSESGTVGGNTIY